These 20 T cell receptor beta chains were all obtained from the same sample, sequenced in a study of cytotoxic CD8 clonotypes in ibrutinib-treated CLL. Some clones are missing from TCRdb's copy, which holds only in-frame ones; the method was immunoSEQ multiplex PCR. The sample lists fewer than 300,000 clones; less than 85% were seen once. The material was PBMCs, obtained at disease progression, from a patient treated with ibrutinib. Source of these receptors: a human donor with chronic lymphocytic leukemia.

The chain joins TRBV2 to TRBJ1-2; no firm D call. Trimming shortened V by 4 bases and J by 6 bases, and 9 bases separated the two germline ends. The germline V gene has CDR1 SNHLY and CDR2 FYNNEI. This CDR3 has 12 amino acids. The CDR3 loop reads CASSGSGDGYTF. The CDR3 coding sequence is TGTGCCAGCAGTGGGTCGGGAGATGGCTACACCTTC.

V usage is TRBV7-9 and J usage is TRBJ2-7; tentatively, D is TRBD1 or TRBD2 (7 bases each). Germline CDR1 is SEHNR and CDR2 is FQNEAQ (reference sequence). The CDR3 contains 17 residues. Trimming left V 1 base short and J 6 bases short, with 22 bases between. The CDR3 sequence: CASSLESWEGAPVEQYF. The CDR3 DNA is TGTGCCAGCAGCTTAGAATCTTGGGAGGGGGCGCCGGTCGAGCAGTACTTC.

The V and J genes are TRBV25-1 and TRBJ2-1, with 9 bases that match TRBD2. V shed 2 bases, J shed 3 bases, and the junction held 8 bases outside the gene matches. Germline CDR1 and CDR2: MGHDK and SYGVNS. This CDR3 has 17 residues. The CDR3 is CASSEQIAGAGYNEQFF. The DNA of the CDR3 is TGTGCCAGCAGTGAACAAATAGCGGGAGCGGGCTACAATGAGCAGTTCTTC.

The chain combines TRBV7-3 with TRBJ2-7, with D possibly being TRBD1 or TRBD2 (5 bases each). In germline, CDR1 is SGHTA, CDR2 FQGTGA. The CDR3 has 13 residues. V lost 2 bases and J lost 6, with 11 bases in between. CDR3 protein: CASSLSRDAEQYF. The DNA of the CDR3 is TGTGCCAGCAGCTTATCCAGGGACGCCGAGCAGTACTTC.

This clone occurred once. The V gene is TRBV6-6, the J gene TRBJ1-1; D remains unclear. The germline V and J ends were trimmed by 0 bases and 1 base, with 6 bases remaining between them. CDR1 MNHNY and CDR2 SVGAGI come from the germline V gene (reference sequence). This CDR3 contains 14 residues. CDR3 amino acids: CASSYSWPNTEAFF. The CDR3 DNA reads TGTGCCAGCAGTTACTCGTGGCCGAACACTGAAGCTTTCTTT.

The chain couples TRBV7-9 to TRBJ1-4, with D possibly matching TRBD1 (5 bases). The CDR3 has 14 residues. Trimming took off 5 bases at V and 8 bases at J, with 15 bases between the two ends. The germline V gene has CDR1 SEHNR and CDR2 FQNEAQ (reference sequence). In nucleotides, the CDR3 is TGTGCCAGCAGCCCCCCAGGGAGACGAGAAAAACTGTTTTTT. Protein: CASSPPGRREKLFF.

The genes are TRBV29-1 and TRBJ2-7; D is unclear. V shed 0 bases and J shed 1 base, with 10 bases lying between them. There are 14 residues in the CDR3. In germline, CDR1 is SQVTM, CDR2 ANQGSEA. In DNA, the CDR3 is TGCAGCGTTGAAGATACCCGGACGTCCTACGAGCAGTACTTC. Amino acids: CSVEDTRTSYEQYF.

The V gene is TRBV18, the J gene TRBJ2-1, with 7 nucleotides matching TRBD2. V was clipped by 0 bases and J by 2 bases; unmatched bases: 7. The CDR3 is 17 residues long. Per germline, CDR1 KGHSH and CDR2 LQKENI. The CDR3 here is CASSPPRAGVTYNEQFF. CDR3 DNA: TGTGCCAGCTCACCACCGAGGGCGGGGGTCACCTACAATGAGCAGTTCTTC.

The chain combines TRBV5-1 with TRBJ1-6, with 7 bases fitting TRBD1. The trim removed 3 bases at V and 10 bases at J, leaving 10 bases unmatched. This CDR3 has 15 residues. Germline lookup yields CDR1 SGHRS and CDR2 YFSETQ. This CDR3 reads CASSYDRQGYSPLHF. DNA for the CDR3: TGCGCCAGCAGCTATGACAGACAGGGTTACTCACCCCTCCACTTT.

This clone was picked up a small number of times. The gene calls are TRBV7-2 and TRBJ1-3; the D gene is possibly TRBD1 (5 bases). The length of the CDR3 is 13 residues. With 4 bases removed from V and 4 bases from J, the gap between germline ends came to 8 bases. CDR1 is SGHTA and CDR2 is FQGNSA in the germline V gene. CDR3 amino acids: CASSWDRGNTIYF. The DNA for the CDR3 is TGTGCCAGCAGCTGGGACCGAGGAAACACCATATATTTT.

As DNA, the CDR3 is TGTGCCAGCAGTGAAGGAACGGGGCGTGGGTACGAGCAGTACTTC. Translated: CASSEGTGRGYEQYF. The rearrangement links TRBV6-1 to TRBJ2-7; the D gene could be TRBD1 or TRBD2 (5 bases each). Germline V gene sequence: CDR1 MNHNS, CDR2 SASEGT. With 1 base removed from V and 4 bases from J, the gap between germline ends came to 14 bases. This CDR3 has 15 residues.

This clone turned up a few times. This chain links TRBV7-2 with TRBJ2-5; 7 bases line up with TRBD1. Unmatched junction bases numbered 5, after V lost 5 bases and J lost 5 bases. This CDR3 has 13 amino acids. Germline V gene sequence: CDR1 SGHTA, CDR2 FQGNSA. CDR3 loop: CASSRGRGETQYF. In DNA form, the CDR3 reads TGTGCCAGCAGCAGGGGGCGCGGGGAGACCCAGTACTTC.

The CDR3 bases are TGTGCCAGCGCCACCTCAATCGGGACAGGGGGTATCTACGAGCAGTACTTC. Protein product: CASATSIGTGGIYEQYF. J is TRBJ2-7 and V is TRBV28; 11 bases fit TRBD1. Germline values: CDR1 MDHEN, CDR2 SYDVKM. After removal of 8 bases from V and 3 bases from J, the junction contained 15 bases not matched to a gene. This CDR3 spans 17 amino acids.

Notes on this clone: Within the sample, other DNA sequences also encode this same CDR3. The V call is TRBV7-6, the J call TRBJ2-3, with 9 positions matching TRBD2. V was clipped by 1 base and J by 4 bases; unmatched bases: 3. The germline V gene has CDR1 SGHVS and CDR2 FNYEAQ. CDR3 length equals 15 residues. The CDR3 DNA reads as TGTGCCAGCAGCTTAGAGTTAGCGGGAGCAGATACGCAGTATTTT. Encoded protein: CASSLELAGADTQYF.

This clone was detected only a few times. The chain carries TRBV29-1 and TRBJ1-3, with a tentative D call TRBD1 (5 bases). Germline loops: CDR1 SQVTM, CDR2 ANQGSEA. This CDR3 is 12 amino acids long. Trimming shortened V by 5 bases and J by 4 bases, and 9 bases separated the two germline ends. The CDR3 loop is CSVSGTGNTIYF. In DNA form, the CDR3 reads TGCAGCGTTTCTGGGACGGGAAACACCATATATTTT.

The gene calls are TRBV5-1 and TRBJ1-2; 7 bases align to TRBD1. The V segment lost 4 bases and the J segment 2 bases; nucleotides outside the gene matches: 5. The CDR3 is 14 amino acids. In germline, CDR1 is SGHRS, CDR2 YFSETQ. CDR3 protein: CASSPQGVNYGYTF. CDR3 nucleotide sequence: TGCGCCAGCAGCCCCCAGGGGGTCAACTATGGCTACACCTTC. The variable domain in full, completed from reference TRBV5-1 and TRBJ1-2, reads KAGVTQTPRYLIKTRGQQVTLSCSPISGHRSVSWYQQTPGQGLQFLFEYFSETQRNKGNFPGRFSGRQFSNSRSEMNVSTLELGDSALYLCASSPQGVNYGYTFGSGTRLTVV.

Turning to this clone: The CDR3 ends on some other residue instead of the conserved phenylalanine or tryptophan, so this is likely a read error. The DNA is left out, because the CDR3 cannot be placed on it with certainty; the CDR3 is given as TCRdb lists it. The genes are TRBV5-8 and TRBJ1-2; the table names TRBD1, a call not compared with the DNA. A total of 9 residues make up the CDR3, ends included. Per the germline V gene, CDR1 is SGHTS and CDR2 is YDEGEE. CDR3 region: CASSFWGQA.

The chain joins TRBV5-1 to TRBJ2-7; 9 bases align to TRBD1. Germline V gene lookup returns CDR1 SGHRS and CDR2 YFSETQ. The V and J ends lost 5 bases and 6 bases, in that order; junction bases with no gene match: 9. This CDR3 is built from 14 residues. CDR3 region: CASRVGDRASEQYF. The CDR3 DNA follows: TGCGCCAGCAGAGTAGGGGACAGGGCGTCCGAGCAGTACTTC.

A few counts support this clone. The chain joins TRBV6-5 to TRBJ1-2; TRBD1 is a possible D gene (6 bases). CDR3 size: 13 residues. V shed 5 bases and J shed 6 bases, with 13 bases lying between them. Germline V CDR1 and CDR2: MNHEY, SVGAGI. The CDR3 DNA sequence: TGTGCCAGCAGTCCCCGGACAGATGATGGCTACACCTTC. Its translation: CASSPRTDDGYTF.

The chain has TRBV2 and TRBJ2-2; D may be TRBD2 (6 bases). Trimming stripped 4 bases from V and 7 bases from J, with 19 bases between. CDR1 and CDR2 (germline): SNHLY, FYNNEI. The CDR3 has 16 amino acids. In nucleotides, the CDR3 is TGTGCCAGCAGTGGGGTTTGGCGGGGAAAGGGCGGGGAGCTGTTTTTT. This sequence encodes CASSGVWRGKGGELFF.